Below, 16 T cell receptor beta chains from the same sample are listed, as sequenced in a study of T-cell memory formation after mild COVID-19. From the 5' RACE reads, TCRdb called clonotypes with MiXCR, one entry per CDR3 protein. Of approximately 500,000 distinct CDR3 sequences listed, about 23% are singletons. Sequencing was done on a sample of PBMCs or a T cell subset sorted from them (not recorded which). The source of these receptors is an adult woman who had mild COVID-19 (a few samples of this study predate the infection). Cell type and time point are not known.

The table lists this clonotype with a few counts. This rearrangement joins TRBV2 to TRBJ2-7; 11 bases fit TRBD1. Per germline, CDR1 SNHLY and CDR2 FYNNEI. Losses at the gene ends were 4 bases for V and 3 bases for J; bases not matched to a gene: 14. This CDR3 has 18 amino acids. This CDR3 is CASSANRDRGYLHYEQYF. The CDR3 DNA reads TGTGCCAGCAGTGCAAACCGGGACAGGGGGTATCTTCACTACGAGCAGTACTTC.

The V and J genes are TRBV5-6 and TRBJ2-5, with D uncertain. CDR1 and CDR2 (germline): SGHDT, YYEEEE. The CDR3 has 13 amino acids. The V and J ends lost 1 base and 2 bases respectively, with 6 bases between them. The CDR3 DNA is TGTGCCAGCAGCTTGAAGAGGCAAGAGACCCAGTACTTC. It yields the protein CASSLKRQETQYF.

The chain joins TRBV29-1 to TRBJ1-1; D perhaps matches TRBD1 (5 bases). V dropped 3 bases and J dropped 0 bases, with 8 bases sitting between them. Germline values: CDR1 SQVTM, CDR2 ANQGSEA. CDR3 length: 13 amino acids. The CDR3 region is CSVEKTVNTEAFF. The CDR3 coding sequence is TGCAGCGTTGAGAAGACAGTGAACACTGAAGCTTTCTTT.

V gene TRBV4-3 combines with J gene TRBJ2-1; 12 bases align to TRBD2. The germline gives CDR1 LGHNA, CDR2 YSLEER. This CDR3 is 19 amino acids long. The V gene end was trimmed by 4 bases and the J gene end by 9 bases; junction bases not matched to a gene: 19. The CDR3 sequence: CASSPNRLAGEVGHIEQFF. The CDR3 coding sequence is TGCGCCAGCAGCCCAAACCGACTAGCGGGAGAGGTAGGGCATATTGAGCAGTTCTTC.

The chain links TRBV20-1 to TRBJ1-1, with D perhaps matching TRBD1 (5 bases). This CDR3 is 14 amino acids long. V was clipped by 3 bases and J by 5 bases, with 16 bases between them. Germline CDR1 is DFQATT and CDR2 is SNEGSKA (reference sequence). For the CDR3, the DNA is TGCAGTGCTAGGGTGCCTGGGAGGACAACTGAAGCTTTCTTT. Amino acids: CSARVPGRTTEAFF.

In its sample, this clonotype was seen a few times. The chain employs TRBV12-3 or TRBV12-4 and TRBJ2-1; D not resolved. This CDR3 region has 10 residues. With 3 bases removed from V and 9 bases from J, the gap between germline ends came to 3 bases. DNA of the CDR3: TGTGCCAGCAGTTTCCTTGAGCAGTTCTTC. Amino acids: CASSFLEQFF.

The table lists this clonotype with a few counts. Here the CDR3 DNA reads TGCGCCAGCAGCTTGGGAGGGGGGATCCCCCCTGAGCAGTTCTTC. It codes for CASSLGGGIPPEQFF. The genes are TRBV5-1 and TRBJ2-1; D might be TRBD1 or TRBD2, each matching 6 bases. V dropped 0 bases and J dropped 9 bases, with 16 bases sitting between them. CDR1 and CDR2 from the germline V gene are SGHRS and YFSETQ. The CDR3 runs 15 residues.

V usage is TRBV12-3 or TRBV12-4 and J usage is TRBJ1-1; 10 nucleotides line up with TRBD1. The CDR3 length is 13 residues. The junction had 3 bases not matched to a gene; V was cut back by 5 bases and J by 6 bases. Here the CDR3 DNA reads TGTGCCAGCAGTCGGACAGGGGGGCCTGAAGCTTTCTTT. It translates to CASSRTGGPEAFF.

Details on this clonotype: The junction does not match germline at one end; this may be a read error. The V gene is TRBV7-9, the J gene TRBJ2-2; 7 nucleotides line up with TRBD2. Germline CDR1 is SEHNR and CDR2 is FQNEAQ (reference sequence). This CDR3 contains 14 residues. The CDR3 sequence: CASSQAGTFGEMFF. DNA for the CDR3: TGTGCAAGCAGCCAAGCGGGGACTTTCGGGGAGATGTTTTTT.

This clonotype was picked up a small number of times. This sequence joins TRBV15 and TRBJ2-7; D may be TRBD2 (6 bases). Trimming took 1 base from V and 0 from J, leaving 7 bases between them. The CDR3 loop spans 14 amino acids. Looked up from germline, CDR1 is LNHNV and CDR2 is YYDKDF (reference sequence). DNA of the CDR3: TGTGCCACCAGCAGAGGCGGGACCTCCTACGAGCAGTACTTC. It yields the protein CATSRGGTSYEQYF.

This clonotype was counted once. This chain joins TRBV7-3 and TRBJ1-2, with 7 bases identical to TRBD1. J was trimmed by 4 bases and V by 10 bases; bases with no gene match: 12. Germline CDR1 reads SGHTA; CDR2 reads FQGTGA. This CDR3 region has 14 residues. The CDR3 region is CAIRPARGLYGYTF. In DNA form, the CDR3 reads TGTGCCATCCGCCCAGCTAGGGGGCTCTATGGCTACACCTTC.

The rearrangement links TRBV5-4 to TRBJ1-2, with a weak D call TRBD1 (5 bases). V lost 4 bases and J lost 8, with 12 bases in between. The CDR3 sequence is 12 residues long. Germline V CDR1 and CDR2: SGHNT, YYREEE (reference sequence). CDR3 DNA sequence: TGTGCCAGCAGCGATCGGACAAGAGGCTACACCTTC. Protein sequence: CASSDRTRGYTF.

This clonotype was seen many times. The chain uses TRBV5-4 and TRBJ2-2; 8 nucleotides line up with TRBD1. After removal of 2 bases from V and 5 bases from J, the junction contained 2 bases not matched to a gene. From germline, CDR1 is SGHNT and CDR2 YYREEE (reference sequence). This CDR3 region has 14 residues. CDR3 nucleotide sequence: TGTGCCAGCAGCTTAACAGGGGGGACCGGGGAGCTGTTTTTT. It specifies CASSLTGGTGELFF.

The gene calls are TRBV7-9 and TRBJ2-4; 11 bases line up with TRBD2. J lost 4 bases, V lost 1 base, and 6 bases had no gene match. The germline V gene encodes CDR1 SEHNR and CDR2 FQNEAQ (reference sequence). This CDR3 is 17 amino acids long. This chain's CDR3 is CASSLGSTSGEKNIQYF. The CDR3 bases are TGTGCCAGCAGCTTAGGTTCGACTAGCGGGGAAAAAAACATTCAGTACTTC.

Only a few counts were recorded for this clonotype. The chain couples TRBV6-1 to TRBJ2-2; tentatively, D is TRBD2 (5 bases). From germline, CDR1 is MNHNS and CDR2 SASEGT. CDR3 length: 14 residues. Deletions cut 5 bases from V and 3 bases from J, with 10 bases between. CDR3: CASSIQADTGELFF. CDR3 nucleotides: TGTGCCAGCAGTATACAAGCGGACACCGGGGAGCTGTTTTTT.

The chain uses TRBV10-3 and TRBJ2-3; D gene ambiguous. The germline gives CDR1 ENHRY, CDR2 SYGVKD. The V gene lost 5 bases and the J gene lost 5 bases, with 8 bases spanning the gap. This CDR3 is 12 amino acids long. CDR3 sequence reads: CAISKNLDTQYF. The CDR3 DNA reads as TGTGCCATCAGTAAAAACTTAGATACGCAGTATTTT.